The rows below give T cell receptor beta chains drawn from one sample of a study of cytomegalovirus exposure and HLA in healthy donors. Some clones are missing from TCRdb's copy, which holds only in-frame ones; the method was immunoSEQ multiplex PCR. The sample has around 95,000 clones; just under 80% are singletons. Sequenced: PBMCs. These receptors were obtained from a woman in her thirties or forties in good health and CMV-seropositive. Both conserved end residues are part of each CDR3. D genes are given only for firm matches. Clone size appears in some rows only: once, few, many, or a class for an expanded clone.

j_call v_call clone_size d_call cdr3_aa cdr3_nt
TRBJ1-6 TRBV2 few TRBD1 CASVGQVGNSPLHF TGTGCCAGCGTAGGACAGGTGGGGAATTCACCCCTCCACTTT
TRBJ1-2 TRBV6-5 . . CASSPSGGDYGYTF TGTGCCAGCAGCCCATCGGGGGGGGACTATGGCTACACCTTC
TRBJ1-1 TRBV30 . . CAWAGLGGTEAFF TGTGCCTGGGCAGGACTTGGCGGCACTGAAGCTTTCTTT
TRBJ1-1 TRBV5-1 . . CASSSGQIESSEAFF TGCGCCAGCAGCTCTGGACAGATCGAATCTTCTGAAGCTTTCTTT
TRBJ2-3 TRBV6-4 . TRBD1 CASSAGTGGTDTQYF TGTGCCAGCAGCGCCGGGACAGGGGGAACAGATACGCAGTATTTT
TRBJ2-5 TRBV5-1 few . CASSDPGHQETQYF TGCGCCAGTTCCGACCCGGGACATCAAGAGACCCAGTACTTC
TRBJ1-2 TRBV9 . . CASRANYGYTF TGTGCCAGCCGAGCTAACTATGGCTACACCTTC
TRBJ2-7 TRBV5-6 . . CASSIDTTYEQYF TGTGCCAGCAGCATAGACACAACCTACGAGCAGTACTTC
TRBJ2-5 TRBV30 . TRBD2 CAWSVKRPSGQETQYF TGTGCCTGGAGTGTAAAGAGGCCTAGCGGCCAAGAGACCCAGTACTTC
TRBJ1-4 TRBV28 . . CASRSGTNEKLFF TGTGCCAGCAGGAGCGGAACTAATGAAAAACTGTTTTTT
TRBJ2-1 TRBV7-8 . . CASSLELANNEQFF TGTGCCAGCAGCTTAGAATTAGCCAACAATGAGCAGTTCTTC
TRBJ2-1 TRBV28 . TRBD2 CASSLPRLAAPPFF TGTGCCAGCAGTTTACCACGACTAGCGGCACCCCCGTTCTTC
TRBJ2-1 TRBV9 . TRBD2 CASSVALQREKFTYNEQFF TGTGCCAGCAGCGTAGCTTTGCAGCGGGAGAAATTTACCTACAATGAGCAGTTCTTC
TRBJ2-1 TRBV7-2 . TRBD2 CASSFGLAGSNEQFF TGTGCCAGCAGCTTCGGACTAGCGGGGAGTAATGAGCAGTTCTTC
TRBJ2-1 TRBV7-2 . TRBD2 CASSLRPSGNNEQFF TGTGCCAGCAGCTTACGTCCTAGCGGAAACAATGAGCAGTTCTTC
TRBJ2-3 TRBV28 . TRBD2 CASSLSGRADTQYF TGTGCCAGCAGTTTAAGCGGGAGGGCAGATACGCAGTATTTT
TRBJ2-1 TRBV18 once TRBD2 CASSPNSGDYNEQFF TGTGCCAGCTCACCAAACAGCGGGGACTACAATGAGCAGTTCTTC
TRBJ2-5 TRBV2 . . CASSGSLEYQETQYF TGTGCCAGCAGTGGGTCTCTGGAGTACCAAGAGACCCAGTACTTC
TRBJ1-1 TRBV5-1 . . CASSYRANTEAFF TGCGCCAGCAGCTACAGGGCTAACACTGAAGCTTTCTTT
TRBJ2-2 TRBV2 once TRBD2 CASAPGGTGHTGELFF TGTGCCTCTGCGCCCGGGGGGACGGGGCACACCGGGGAGCTGTTTTTT
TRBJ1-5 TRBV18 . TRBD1 CASSKGGNTNQPQHF TGTGCCAGCTCAAAAGGGGGCAATACCAATCAGCCCCAGCATTTT
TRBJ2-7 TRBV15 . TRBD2 CATSEAGGPYEQYF TGTGCCACCAGCGAAGCGGGAGGGCCATACGAGCAGTACTTC
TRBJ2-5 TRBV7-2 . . CASSLAEGTQYF TGTGCCAGCAGCTTAGCGGAGGGGACCCAGTACTTC
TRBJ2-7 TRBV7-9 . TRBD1 CSSERQGISYEQYF TGTTCCAGCGAGAGACAGGGGATCTCCTACGAGCAGTACTTC
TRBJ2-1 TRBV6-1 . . CACRPGLDLHNEQFF TGTGCCTGCCGACCGGGACTGGACCTTCACAATGAGCAGTTCTTC
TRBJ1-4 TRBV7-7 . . CASSFVPGGREKLFF TGTGCTAGCAGCTTCGTGCCAGGAGGACGGGAAAAACTGTTTTTT
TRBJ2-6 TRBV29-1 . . CSAKTGYFSGANVLTF TGCAGCGCAAAGACAGGATATTTCTCTGGGGCCAACGTCCTGACTTTC
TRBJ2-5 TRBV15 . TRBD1 CATSRRITGAAETQYF TGTGCCACCAGCAGACGAATTACAGGGGCTGCCGAGACCCAGTACTTC
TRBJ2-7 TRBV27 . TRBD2 CASSLTLLAGGRNEQYF TGTGCCAGCAGTTTGACCCTTCTAGCGGGAGGTCGCAACGAGCAGTACTTC
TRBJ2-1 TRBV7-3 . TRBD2 CASSMTSGSHNEQFF TGTGCCAGCAGCATGACTAGCGGGAGCCACAATGAGCAGTTCTTC
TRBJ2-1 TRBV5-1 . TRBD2 CASSPNLGSGSSNEQFF TGCGCCAGCAGCCCGAACCTGGGTAGCGGGAGCTCGAATGAGCAGTTCTTC
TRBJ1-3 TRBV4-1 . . CASSQDKGYQGTGNTIYF TGCGCCAGCAGCCAAGATAAAGGATATCAGGGGACTGGAAACACCATATATTTT
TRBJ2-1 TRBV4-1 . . CASSQVWEVYNEQFF TGCGCCAGCAGCCAAGTTTGGGAGGTCTACAATGAGCAGTTCTTC
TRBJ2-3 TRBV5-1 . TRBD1 CASSLGTGGRGDTQYF TGCGCCAGCAGCTTGGGGACAGGCGGACGAGGTGACACGCAGTATTTT
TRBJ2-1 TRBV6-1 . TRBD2 CASRALAGGSNEQFF TGTGCCAGCAGGGCACTAGCGGGAGGGAGTAATGAGCAGTTCTTC
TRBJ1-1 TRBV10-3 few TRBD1 CAIRRTGGAPNTEAFF TGTGCCATCAGGAGGACAGGGGGCGCCCCGAACACTGAAGCTTTCTTT
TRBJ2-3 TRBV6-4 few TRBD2 CASSGASGSTDTQYF TGTGCCAGCAGTGGCGCTAGCGGGAGCACGGATACGCAGTATTTT